A single sample is the source of the 26 T cell receptor beta chains below, sequenced in a study of cytomegalovirus exposure and HLA in healthy donors. The PCR contained 60 Vbeta and 13 Jbeta primers. Generated by immunoSEQ multiplex PCR, the TCRdb table keeps only in-frame clones and is missing some. The sample yields 200,000 to 250,000 clones, around 80% seen once. Source material: PBMCs. These receptors all come from a boy aged 10-17 years in good health and CMV-seronegative.

The sample holds a few counts of this clone. The J gene is TRBJ1-1, the V gene TRBV2; D may be TRBD1 (6 bases). Germline V gene lookup returns CDR1 SNHLY and CDR2 FYNNEI. The CDR3 runs to 14 residues. The V and J ends lost 6 bases and 5 bases respectively, with 16 bases between them. In nucleotides, the CDR3 is TGTGCCAGCAGAGATATCAGGGGAAGTACTGAAGCTTTCTTT. It is translated as CASRDIRGSTEAFF.

CDR3 region: CASSYTDRVEAFF. CDR3 nucleotides: TGTGCCAGCAGTTACACCGACAGAGTAGAAGCTTTCTTT. The chain employs TRBV6-5 and TRBJ1-1; D perhaps matches TRBD1 (5 bases). Germline V CDR1 and CDR2: MNHEY, SVGAGI. V dropped 2 bases and J dropped 8 bases, with 12 bases sitting between them. This CDR3 spans 13 amino acids.

The CDR3 loop reads CSVVNQNTLTQYF. The CDR3 nucleotides read TGCAGCGTTGTGAATCAAAACACCCTTACGCAGTATTTT. The chain is built from TRBV29-1 and TRBJ2-3; no clear D. This CDR3 comprises 13 residues. Germline V gene lookup returns CDR1 SQVTM and CDR2 ANQGSEA. Between the trimmed V and J ends, which lost 4 bases and 8 bases, there was a span of 16 bases.

This clone appeared a few times. This sequence joins TRBV23-1 and TRBJ1-2, with 9 positions matching TRBD1. TRBV23-1 is classed as an ORF, of uncertain function. The CDR3 totals 15 residues. V lost 1 base and J lost 8; bases outside the gene matches: 8. The CDR3 DNA reads TGCGCCAGCAGTCAATTGAGACAGGGGGGGGGAGGCTACACCTTC. This translates into CASSQLRQGGGGYTF.

The chain couples TRBV29-1 to TRBJ1-1; possibly TRBD1 for D (5 bases). V lost 5 bases and J 4 bases, leaving 17 bases between the germline ends. This CDR3 region has 14 residues. CDR1 SQVTM and CDR2 ANQGSEA come from the germline V gene. CDR3 loop: CSVLRRLGGTEAFF. For the CDR3, the DNA is TGCAGCGTTTTAAGGCGTTTGGGGGGCACTGAAGCTTTCTTT.

J is TRBJ1-2 and V is TRBV6-5; TRBD1 agrees at 9 bases. CDR1 MNHEY and CDR2 SVGAGI come from the germline V gene. V shed 4 bases, J shed 4 bases, and the junction held 7 bases outside the gene matches. The CDR3 spans 15 residues. The CDR3 DNA reads TGTGCCAGCAGTTCCTTAGAGACAGGGGGCTATGGCTACACCTTC. This codes for CASSSLETGGYGYTF.

This chain uses TRBV9 with TRBJ1-1; tentative D call: TRBD1 (6 bases). The germline V gene has CDR1 SGDLS and CDR2 YYNGEE. The CDR3 has 14 amino acids. V lost 0 bases to trimming and J lost 6 bases, with 12 bases between them. CDR3 protein: CASSVDTGFAEAFF. CDR3 in DNA: TGTGCCAGCAGCGTAGATACAGGGTTCGCTGAAGCTTTCTTT.

The genes are TRBV6-5 and TRBJ2-1, with D hard to call. The V gene's germline CDR1 is MNHEY and CDR2 SVGAGI. The V end lost 2 bases, the J end lost 2 bases, and 7 bases lay between the germline ends. CDR3 length: 14 residues. The CDR3 bases are TGTGCCAGCAGTTACGAGGCTACCTACAATGAGCAGTTCTTC. Encoded protein: CASSYEATYNEQFF.

The chain recombines TRBV7-6 with TRBJ2-5; perhaps TRBD2 as D (6 bases). The germline V gene encodes CDR1 SGHVS and CDR2 FNYEAQ. V was shortened by 1 base and J by 5 bases, with 23 bases between the two germline ends. CDR3 length: 18 amino acids. The CDR3 reads CASSLEGRSAGWTETQYF. Here the CDR3 DNA reads TGTGCCAGCAGCTTAGAAGGCCGGAGCGCGGGGTGGACGGAGACCCAGTACTTC.

V is TRBV7-3 and J is TRBJ2-1; no reliable D call. The CDR3 contains 14 residues. V lost 5 bases to trimming and J lost 0 bases, with 8 bases between them. Germline V gives CDR1 SGHTA, CDR2 FQGTGA. The CDR3 is CASSPGSSYNEQFF. Written as DNA, the CDR3 is TGTGCCAGCAGCCCCGGTAGCTCCTACAATGAGCAGTTCTTC.

The CDR3 DNA sequence: TGTGCCAGCAGCCCCGGGACAGACGGCTATGGCTACACCTTC. Translation: CASSPGTDGYGYTF. The genes are TRBV7-9 and TRBJ1-2; 7 nucleotides align to TRBD1. This CDR3 contains 14 residues. Per germline, CDR1 SEHNR and CDR2 FQNEAQ (reference sequence). V was clipped by 5 bases and J by 4 bases; unmatched bases: 7.

The rearrangement joins TRBV27 to TRBJ1-2; 7 bases align to TRBD1. This CDR3 comprises 12 residues. J gave up 7 bases and V 2 bases, and 1 base lay outside the gene matches. CDR1 is MNHEY, CDR2 SMNVEV, per germline (reference sequence). CDR3 in amino acids: CASSLTGAGYTF. The CDR3 DNA reads as TGTGCCAGCAGTTTAACAGGGGCTGGCTACACCTTC.

This clone has just a few counts. This chain uses TRBV2 with TRBJ1-5; no definite D call. CDR3 length: 15 residues. The V and J ends lost 1 base and 8 bases respectively, with 15 bases between them. The V gene's germline CDR1 is SNHLY and CDR2 FYNNEI. The CDR3 here is CASSEVGGPWEPQHF. The CDR3 DNA sequence: TGTGCCAGCAGTGAAGTGGGAGGCCCATGGGAGCCCCAGCATTTT.

This chain links TRBV27 with TRBJ2-5, with TRBD2 matching over 12 bases. The J call may be incorrect, as the DNA end agrees better with TRBJ2-7. The CDR3 loop spans 14 amino acids. The germline CDR1 and CDR2 sequences are MNHEY and SMNVEV (reference sequence). The CDR3, as DNA: TGTGCCAGCGGAAAGACTAGCGGGAGTCGCGAGCAGTACTTC. Its translation is CASGKTSGSREQYF.

The V gene is TRBV11-3, the J gene TRBJ2-1; 13 nucleotides agree with TRBD2. With 3 bases clipped from V and 7 bases from J, the junction kept 6 bases outside the gene matches. The V gene's germline CDR1 is SGHNT and CDR2 YENEEA. The CDR3 has 16 amino acids. The CDR3 here is CASSFSGLAGRNEQFF. CDR3 bases: TGTGCCAGCAGCTTCTCGGGACTAGCGGGGCGGAATGAGCAGTTCTTC.

This chain uses TRBV6-1 with TRBJ1-5, with D maybe TRBD1 (6 bases). V was pared by 6 bases and J by 6 bases, with 15 bases between. The germline V gene encodes CDR1 MNHNS and CDR2 SASEGT. CDR3 length: 14 residues. The CDR3 protein is CASSPQGNRQPQHF. The DNA of the CDR3 is TGTGCCAGCAGCCCCCAGGGGAACCGTCAGCCCCAGCATTTT.

A remark on this clone: The junction shows a germline mismatch at one end, possibly a read error. The V and J genes are TRBV29-1 and TRBJ1-2; maybe TRBD1 (6 bases). Germline V gene data show CDR1 as SQVTM and CDR2 as ANQGSEA. The CDR3 loop spans 14 amino acids. CDR3 DNA sequence: TGCAGCGTTGAGGGACAAGGGAATAACTATGGCTACCCCTTC. Encoded protein: CSVEGQGNNYGYPF.

The chain combines TRBV9 with TRBJ2-3; 11 bases match TRBD2. The CDR3 covers 17 residues. The trim removed 4 bases at V and 4 bases at J, leaving 11 bases unmatched. Germline V CDR1 and CDR2: SGDLS, YYNGEE. In nucleotides, the CDR3 is TGTGCCAGCAGCAGACGGACTAGCGGGTTTGGGGCAGATACGCAGTATTTT. Translated, it gives CASSRRTSGFGADTQYF.

J is TRBJ1-3 and V is TRBV27, with D uncertain. Germline V gene data show CDR1 as MNHEY and CDR2 as SMNVEV (reference sequence). The CDR3 consists of 15 residues. V was shortened by 5 bases and J by 0 bases, with 11 bases between the two germline ends. Here the CDR3 reads CASSPRVASGNTIYF. In DNA, the CDR3 is TGTGCCAGCAGTCCCCGGGTTGCCTCTGGAAACACCATATATTTT.

This chain joins TRBV6-5 and TRBJ2-1; 9 nucleotides match TRBD2. The CDR3 totals 13 residues. The V and J ends lost 8 bases and 6 bases, in that order; junction bases with no gene match: 5. Germline V gives CDR1 MNHEY, CDR2 SVGAGI. CDR3 DNA: TGTGCCAGCGGGGGACTAGCCGCCAATGAGCAGTTCTTC. Residues: CASGGLAANEQFF.

The chain has TRBV7-9 and TRBJ1-2, with D perhaps matching TRBD1 (6 bases). CDR3 length: 16 amino acids. Germline V gives CDR1 SEHNR, CDR2 FQNEAQ (reference sequence). With 1 base removed from V and 1 base from J, the gap between germline ends came to 13 bases. CDR3 protein: CASSLGWGPNNYGYTF. In nucleotides, the CDR3 is TGTGCCAGCAGCTTAGGTTGGGGGCCCAATAACTATGGCTACACCTTC.

The rearrangement joins TRBV9 to TRBJ1-2, with D possibly matching TRBD1 (6 bases). This CDR3 is built from 18 residues. Germline V gene sequence: CDR1 SGDLS, CDR2 YYNGEE. Trimming stripped 0 bases from V and 6 bases from J, with 24 bases between. The CDR3 sequence: CASSVALSGQYSSHGYTF. The CDR3 DNA is TGTGCCAGCAGCGTAGCTTTAAGTGGACAGTACTCCTCGCATGGCTACACCTTC.

The rearrangement joins TRBV7-9 to TRBJ2-1, with 7 bases that match TRBD2. Germline V gives CDR1 SEHNR, CDR2 FQNEAQ (reference sequence). J lost 4 bases, V lost 5 bases, and 8 bases had no gene match. CDR3 size: 15 residues. CDR3 residues: CASSPPLAVYNEQFF. The DNA for the CDR3 is TGTGCCAGCAGCCCCCCTCTAGCGGTTTACAATGAGCAGTTCTTC.

V usage is TRBV12-5 and J usage is TRBJ1-3; 9 positions agree with TRBD1. V was clipped by 7 bases and J by 5 bases; unmatched bases: 9. The CDR3 sequence is 15 residues long. Germline CDR1 LGHNT, CDR2 FRNRAP. CDR3 in DNA: TGTGCTAGTGCCATTCCCGACAGGGGGAGAAACACCATATATTTT. Its translation: CASAIPDRGRNTIYF.

The chain links TRBV19 to TRBJ2-4, with D perhaps TRBD2 (5 bases). The V end lost 5 bases, the J end lost 1 base, and 6 bases lay between the germline ends. The germline gives CDR1 LNHDA, CDR2 SQIVND (reference sequence). The CDR3 has 13 amino acids. Here the CDR3 DNA reads TGTGCCAGTAGTCGGGGTGCCAAAAACATTCAGTACTTC. This sequence encodes CASSRGAKNIQYF. Based on the CDR3 plus reference TRBV19 and TRBJ2-4, the full variable domain is DGGITQSPKYLFRKEGQNVTLSCEQNLNHDAMYWYRQDPGQGLRLIYYSQIVNDFQKGDIAEGYSVSREKKESFPLTVTSAQKNPTAFYLCASSRGAKNIQYFGAGTRLSVL.

The V gene is TRBV19, the J gene TRBJ1-1, with 9 bases lining up with TRBD1. V dropped 6 bases and J dropped 5; count of bases not matched to a gene: 7. The germline CDR1 and CDR2 sequences are LNHDA and SQIVND (reference sequence). CDR3 size: 14 residues. The CDR3 reads CASSYRGRHTEAFF. The CDR3 DNA is TGTGCCAGTAGCTACAGGGGGCGTCATACTGAAGCTTTCTTT. Together with reference TRBV19 and TRBJ1-1, the CDR3 gives the full variable domain: DGGITQSPKYLFRKEGQNVTLSCEQNLNHDAMYWYRQDPGQGLRLIYYSQIVNDFQKGDIAEGYSVSREKKESFPLTVTSAQKNPTAFYLCASSYRGRHTEAFFGQGTRLTVV.